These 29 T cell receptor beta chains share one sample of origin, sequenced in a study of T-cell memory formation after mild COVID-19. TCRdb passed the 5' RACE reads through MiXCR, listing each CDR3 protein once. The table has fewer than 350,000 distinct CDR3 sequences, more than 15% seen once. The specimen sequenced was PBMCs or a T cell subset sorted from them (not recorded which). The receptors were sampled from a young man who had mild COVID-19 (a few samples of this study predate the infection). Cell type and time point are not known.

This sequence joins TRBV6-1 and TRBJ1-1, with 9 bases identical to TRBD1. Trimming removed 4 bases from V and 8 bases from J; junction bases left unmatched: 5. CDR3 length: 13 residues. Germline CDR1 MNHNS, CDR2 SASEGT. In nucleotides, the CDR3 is TGTGCCAGCAGTGCCCGGACAGGGGAGGAAGCTTTCTTT. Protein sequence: CASSARTGEEAFF.

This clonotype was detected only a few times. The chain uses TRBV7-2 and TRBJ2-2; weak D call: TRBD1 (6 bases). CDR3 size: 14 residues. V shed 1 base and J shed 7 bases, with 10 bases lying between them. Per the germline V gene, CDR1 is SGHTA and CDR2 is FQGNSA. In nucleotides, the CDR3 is TGTGCCAGCAGCTTAGTACGAGGGGGCGGGGAGCTGTTTTTT. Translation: CASSLVRGGGELFF.

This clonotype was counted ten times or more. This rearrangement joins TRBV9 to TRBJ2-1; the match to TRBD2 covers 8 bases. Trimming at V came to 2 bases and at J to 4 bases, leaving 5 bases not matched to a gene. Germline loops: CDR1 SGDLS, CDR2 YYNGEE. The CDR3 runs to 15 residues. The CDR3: CASSVGGGTYNEQFF. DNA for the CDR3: TGTGCCAGCAGCGTTGGCGGGGGGACTTACAATGAGCAGTTCTTC.

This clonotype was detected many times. CDR3 region: CASSQAGGGTEAFF. The CDR3 nucleotides read TGTGCCAGCAGCCAGGCAGGGGGCGGCACTGAAGCTTTCTTT. The J gene is TRBJ1-1, the V gene TRBV7-3, with TRBD1 identical over 8 bases. The CDR3 length is 14 residues. CDR1 and CDR2 (germline): SGHTA, FQGTGA. Trimming removed 5 bases from V and 4 bases from J; junction bases left unmatched: 6. The full variable domain, in which reference TRBV7-3 and TRBJ1-1 provide the parts outside the CDR3, is GAGVSQTPSNKVTEKGKYVELRCDPISGHTALYWYRQSLGQGPEFLIYFQGTGAADDSGLPNDRFFAVRPEGSVSTLKIQRTERGDSAVYLCASSQAGGGTEAFFGQGTRLTVV.

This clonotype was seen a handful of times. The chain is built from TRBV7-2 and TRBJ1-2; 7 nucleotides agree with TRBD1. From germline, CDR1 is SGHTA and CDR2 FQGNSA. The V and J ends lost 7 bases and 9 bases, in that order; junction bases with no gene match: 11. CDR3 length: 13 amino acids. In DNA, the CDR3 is TGTGCCAGCACCCTGGACAGGACTCAAAGCTACACCTTC. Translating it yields CASTLDRTQSYTF.

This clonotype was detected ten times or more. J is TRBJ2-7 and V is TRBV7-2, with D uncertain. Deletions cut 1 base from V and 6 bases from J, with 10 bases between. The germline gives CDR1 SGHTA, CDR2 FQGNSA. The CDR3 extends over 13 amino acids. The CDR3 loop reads CASSLVVGLEQYF. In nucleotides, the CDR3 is TGTGCCAGCAGCTTAGTGGTAGGCCTCGAGCAGTACTTC.

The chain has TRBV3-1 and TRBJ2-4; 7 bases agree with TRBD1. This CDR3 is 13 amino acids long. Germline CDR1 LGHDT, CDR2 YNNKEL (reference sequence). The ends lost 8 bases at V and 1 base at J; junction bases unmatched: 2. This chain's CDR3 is CASGGQAKNIQYF. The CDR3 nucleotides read TGTGCCAGCGGGGGACAGGCCAAAAACATTCAGTACTTC. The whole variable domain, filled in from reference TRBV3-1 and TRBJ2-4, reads DTAVSQTPKYLVTQMGNDKSIKCEQNLGHDTMYWYKQDSKKFLKIMFSYNNKELIINETVPNRFSPKSPDKAHLNLHINSLELGDSAVYFCASGGQAKNIQYFGAGTRLSVL.

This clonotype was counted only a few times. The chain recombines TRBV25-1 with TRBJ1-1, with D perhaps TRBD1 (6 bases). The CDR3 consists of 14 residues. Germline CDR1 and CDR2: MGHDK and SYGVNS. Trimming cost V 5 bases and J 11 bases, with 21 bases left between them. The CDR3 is CASSHDILRGEAFF. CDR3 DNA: TGTGCCAGCAGTCACGACATCCTCAGGGGAGAGGCTTTCTTT. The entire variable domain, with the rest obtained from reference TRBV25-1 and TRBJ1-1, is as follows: EADIYQTPRYLVIGTGKKITLECSQTMGHDKMYWYQQDPGMELHLIHYSYGVNSTEKGDLSSESTVSRIRTEHFPLTLESARPSHTSQYLCASSHDILRGEAFFGQGTRLTVV.

The CDR3: CASSYSRRVNEQFF. CDR3 DNA sequence: TGTGCCAGCAGTTACTCGCGAAGGGTCAATGAGCAGTTCTTC. This chain links TRBV6-5 with TRBJ2-1, with D hard to call. This CDR3 comprises 14 residues. Deletions cut 0 bases from V and 6 bases from J, with 9 bases between. CDR1 and CDR2 from the germline V gene are MNHEY and SVGAGI.

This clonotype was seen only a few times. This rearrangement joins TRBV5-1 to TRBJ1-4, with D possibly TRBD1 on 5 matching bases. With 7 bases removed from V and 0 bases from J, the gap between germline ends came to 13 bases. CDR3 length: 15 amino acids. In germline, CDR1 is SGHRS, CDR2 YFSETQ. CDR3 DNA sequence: TGCGCCAGCGGTCGGGGCCCAGCAACTAATGAAAAACTGTTTTTT. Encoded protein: CASGRGPATNEKLFF.

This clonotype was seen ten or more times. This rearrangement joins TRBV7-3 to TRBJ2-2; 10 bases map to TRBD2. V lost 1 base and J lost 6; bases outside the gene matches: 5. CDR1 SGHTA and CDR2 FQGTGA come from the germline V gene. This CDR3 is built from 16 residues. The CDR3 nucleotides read TGTGCCAGCAGCTTAAGGCTAGCGGGGGTCGCCGGGGAGCTGTTTTTT. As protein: CASSLRLAGVAGELFF.

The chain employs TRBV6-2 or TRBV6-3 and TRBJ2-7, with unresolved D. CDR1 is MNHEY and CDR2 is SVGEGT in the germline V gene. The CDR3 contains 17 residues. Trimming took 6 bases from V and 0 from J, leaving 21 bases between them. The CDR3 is CASSDPVSRPFSYEQYF. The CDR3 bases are TGTGCCAGCAGCGACCCGGTTTCACGGCCGTTCTCCTACGAGCAGTACTTC.

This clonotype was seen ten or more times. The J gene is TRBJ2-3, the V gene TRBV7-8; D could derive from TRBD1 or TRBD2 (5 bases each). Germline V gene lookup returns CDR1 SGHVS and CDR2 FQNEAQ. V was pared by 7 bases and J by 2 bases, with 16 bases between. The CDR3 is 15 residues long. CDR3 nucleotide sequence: TGTGCCAGCACCGTAGGGACGGCCTACACAGATACGCAGTATTTT. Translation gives CASTVGTAYTDTQYF.

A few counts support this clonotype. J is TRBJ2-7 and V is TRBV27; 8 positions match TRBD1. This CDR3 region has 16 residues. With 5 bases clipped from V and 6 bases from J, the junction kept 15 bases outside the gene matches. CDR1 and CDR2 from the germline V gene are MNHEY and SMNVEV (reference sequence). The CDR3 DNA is TGTGCCAGCAGTCTGCAGGGGGCCTTGGATCTACGCGAGCAGTACGTC. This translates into CASSLQGALDLREQYV.

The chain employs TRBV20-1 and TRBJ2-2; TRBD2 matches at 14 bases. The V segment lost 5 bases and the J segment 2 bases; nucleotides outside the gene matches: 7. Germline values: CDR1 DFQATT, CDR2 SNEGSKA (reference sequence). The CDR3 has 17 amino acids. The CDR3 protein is CSASPGLAGGNTGELFF. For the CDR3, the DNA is TGCAGTGCTTCTCCTGGACTAGCGGGGGGCAACACCGGGGAGCTGTTTTTT.

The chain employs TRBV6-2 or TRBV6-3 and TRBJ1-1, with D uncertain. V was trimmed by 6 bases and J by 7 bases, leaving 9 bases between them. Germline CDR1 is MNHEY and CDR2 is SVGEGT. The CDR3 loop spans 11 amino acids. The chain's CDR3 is CASSHGIEAFF. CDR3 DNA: TGTGCCAGCAGCCATGGGATTGAAGCTTTCTTT.

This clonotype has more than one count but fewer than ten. In DNA form, the CDR3 reads TGTGCCAGCAGCTTGCCAGGGGGGCAAGAGACCCAGTACTTC. This translates into CASSLPGGQETQYF. The genes are TRBV5-4 and TRBJ2-5; D might be TRBD1 (7 bases). The V gene's germline CDR1 is SGHNT and CDR2 YYREEE (reference sequence). The V gene lost 1 base and the J gene lost 2 bases, with 9 bases spanning the gap. This CDR3 is 14 amino acids long.

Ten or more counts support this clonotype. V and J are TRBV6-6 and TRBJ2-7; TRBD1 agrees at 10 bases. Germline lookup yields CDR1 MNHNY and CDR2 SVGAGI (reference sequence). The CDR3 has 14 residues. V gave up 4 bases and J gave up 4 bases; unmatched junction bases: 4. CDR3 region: CASSSPGQGYEQYV. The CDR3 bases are TGTGCCAGCAGTTCACCGGGACAGGGGTACGAGCAGTACGTC.

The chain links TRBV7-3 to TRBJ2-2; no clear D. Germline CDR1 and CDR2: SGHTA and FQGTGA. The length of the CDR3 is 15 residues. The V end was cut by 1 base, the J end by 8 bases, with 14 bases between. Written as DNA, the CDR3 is TGTGCCAGCAGCTTAAACGGGTTGAGGACGGGGGAGCTGTTTTTT. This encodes CASSLNGLRTGELFF.

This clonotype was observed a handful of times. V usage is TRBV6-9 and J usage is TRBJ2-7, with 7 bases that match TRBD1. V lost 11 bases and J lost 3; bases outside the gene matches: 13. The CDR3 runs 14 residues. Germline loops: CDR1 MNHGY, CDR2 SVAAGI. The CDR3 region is CAGTRGGKIYEQYV. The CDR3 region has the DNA TGTGCCGGGACCCGAGGGGGCAAGATCTACGAGCAGTACGTC.

CDR3 amino acids: CASSLTIGGAKAEQFF. For the CDR3, the DNA is TGCGCCAGCAGCTTGACTATCGGGGGGGCTAAGGCCGAGCAGTTCTTC. The chain uses TRBV5-1 and TRBJ2-1; 8 bases line up with TRBD2. Germline CDR1 SGHRS, CDR2 YFSETQ. This CDR3 region has 16 residues. V lost 1 base, J lost 10 bases, and 13 bases stayed unmatched.

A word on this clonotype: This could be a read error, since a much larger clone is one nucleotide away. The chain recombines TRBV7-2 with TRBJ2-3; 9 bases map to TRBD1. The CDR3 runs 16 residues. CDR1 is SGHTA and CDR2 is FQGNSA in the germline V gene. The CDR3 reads CDSSLVGTGSTDTQYF. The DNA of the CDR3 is TGTGACAGCAGCTTAGTCGGGACAGGGAGCACAGATACGCAGTATTTT.

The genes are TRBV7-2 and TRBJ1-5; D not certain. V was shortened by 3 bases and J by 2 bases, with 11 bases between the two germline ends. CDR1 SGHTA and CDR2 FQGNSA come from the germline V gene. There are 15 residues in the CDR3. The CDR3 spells CASSFERGRNQPQHF. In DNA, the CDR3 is TGTGCCAGCAGCTTCGAGCGCGGGCGCAATCAGCCCCAGCATTTT.

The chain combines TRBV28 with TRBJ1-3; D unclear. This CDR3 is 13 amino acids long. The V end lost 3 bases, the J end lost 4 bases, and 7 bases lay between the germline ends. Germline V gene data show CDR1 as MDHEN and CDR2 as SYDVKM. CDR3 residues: CASSLDRGNTIYF. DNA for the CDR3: TGTGCCAGCAGTTTGGACCGAGGAAACACCATATATTTT.

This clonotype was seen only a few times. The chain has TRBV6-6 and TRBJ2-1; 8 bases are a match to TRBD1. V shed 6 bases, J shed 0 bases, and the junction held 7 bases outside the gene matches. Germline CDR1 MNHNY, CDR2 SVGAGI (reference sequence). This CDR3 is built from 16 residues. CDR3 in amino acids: CASSRRDRSSYNEQFF. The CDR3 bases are TGTGCCAGCAGCCGCCGGGACAGGAGCTCCTACAATGAGCAGTTCTTC.

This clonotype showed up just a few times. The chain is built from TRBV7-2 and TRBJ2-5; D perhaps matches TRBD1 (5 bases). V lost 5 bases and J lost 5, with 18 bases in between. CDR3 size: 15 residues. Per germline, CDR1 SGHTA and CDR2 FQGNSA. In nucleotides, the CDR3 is TGTGCCAGCAGCCCAGGACAACTCAGTTGGGAGACCCAGTACTTC. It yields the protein CASSPGQLSWETQYF.

CDR3 in DNA: TGCAGCGTTGAGGGGGACAGGGAGCCAGATACGCAGTATTTT. Its protein is CSVEGDREPDTQYF. This chain joins TRBV29-1 and TRBJ2-3; 9 positions agree with TRBD1. J gave up 4 bases and V 3 bases, and 5 bases lay outside the gene matches. Germline V lookup: CDR1 SQVTM, CDR2 ANQGSEA. This CDR3 has 14 amino acids.

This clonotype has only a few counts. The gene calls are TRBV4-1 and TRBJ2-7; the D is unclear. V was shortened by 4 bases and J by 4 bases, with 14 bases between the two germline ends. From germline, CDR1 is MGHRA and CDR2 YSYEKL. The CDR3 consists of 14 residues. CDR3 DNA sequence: TGCGCCAGCAGCCCGCAGGTACAAGGGTACGAGCAGTACTTC. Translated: CASSPQVQGYEQYF.

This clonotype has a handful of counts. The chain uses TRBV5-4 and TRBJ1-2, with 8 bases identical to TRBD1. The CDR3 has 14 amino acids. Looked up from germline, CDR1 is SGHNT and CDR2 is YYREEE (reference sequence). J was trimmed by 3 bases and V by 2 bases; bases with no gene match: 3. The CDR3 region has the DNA TGTGCCAGCAGCTTACAGGGGGGGGACTATGGCTACACCTTC. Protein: CASSLQGGDYGYTF.